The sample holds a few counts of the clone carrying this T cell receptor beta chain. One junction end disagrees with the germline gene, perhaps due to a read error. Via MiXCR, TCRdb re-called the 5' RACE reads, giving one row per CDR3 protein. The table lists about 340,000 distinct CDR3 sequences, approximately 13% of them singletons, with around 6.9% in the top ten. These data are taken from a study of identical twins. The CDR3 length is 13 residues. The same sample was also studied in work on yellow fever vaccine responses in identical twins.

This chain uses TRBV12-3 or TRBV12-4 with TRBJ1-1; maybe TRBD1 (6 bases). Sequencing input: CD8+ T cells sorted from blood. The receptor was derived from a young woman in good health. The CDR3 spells CASRLGGSTEAFF. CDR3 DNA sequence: TGTGCCAGCAGGTTAGGGGGGTCTACTGAAGCTTTCTTT.